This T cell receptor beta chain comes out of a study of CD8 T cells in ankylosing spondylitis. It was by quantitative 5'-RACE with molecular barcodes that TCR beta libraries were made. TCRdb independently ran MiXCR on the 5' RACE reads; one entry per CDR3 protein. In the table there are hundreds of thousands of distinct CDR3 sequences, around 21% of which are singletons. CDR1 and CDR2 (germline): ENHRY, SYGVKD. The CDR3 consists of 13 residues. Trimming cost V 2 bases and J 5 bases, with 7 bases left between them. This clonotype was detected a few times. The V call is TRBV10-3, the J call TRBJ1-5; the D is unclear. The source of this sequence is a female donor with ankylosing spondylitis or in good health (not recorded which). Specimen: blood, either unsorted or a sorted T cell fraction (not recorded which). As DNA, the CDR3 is TGTGCCATCAGTGAGGTTGAGTATCAGCCCCAGCATTTT. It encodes CAISEVEYQPQHF.